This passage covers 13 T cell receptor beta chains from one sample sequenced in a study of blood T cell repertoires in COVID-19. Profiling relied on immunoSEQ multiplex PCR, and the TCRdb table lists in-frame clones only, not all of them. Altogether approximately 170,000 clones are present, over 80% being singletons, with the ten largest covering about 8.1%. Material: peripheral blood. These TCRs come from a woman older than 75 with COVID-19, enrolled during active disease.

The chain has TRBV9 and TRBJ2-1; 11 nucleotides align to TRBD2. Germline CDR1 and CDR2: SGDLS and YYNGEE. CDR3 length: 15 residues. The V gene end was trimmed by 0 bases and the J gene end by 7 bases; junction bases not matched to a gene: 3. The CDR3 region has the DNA TGTGCCAGCAGCGTAGGACCTAGCGGGAGGAATGAGCAGTTCTTC. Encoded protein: CASSVGPSGRNEQFF.

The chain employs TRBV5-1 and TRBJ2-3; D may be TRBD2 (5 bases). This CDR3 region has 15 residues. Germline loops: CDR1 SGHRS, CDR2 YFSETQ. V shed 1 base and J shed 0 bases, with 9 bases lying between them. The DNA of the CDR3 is TGCGCCAGCAGCTTGAGCGGCTCTAGCACAGATACGCAGTATTTT. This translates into CASSLSGSSTDTQYF.

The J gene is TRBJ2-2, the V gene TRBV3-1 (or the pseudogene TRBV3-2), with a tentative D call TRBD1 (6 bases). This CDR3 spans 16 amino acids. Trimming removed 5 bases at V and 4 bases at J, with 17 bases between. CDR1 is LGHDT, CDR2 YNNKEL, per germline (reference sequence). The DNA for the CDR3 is TGTGCCAGCAGCAACAGAAGGGGGAGTATCACCGGGGAGCTGTTTTTT. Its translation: CASSNRRGSITGELFF.

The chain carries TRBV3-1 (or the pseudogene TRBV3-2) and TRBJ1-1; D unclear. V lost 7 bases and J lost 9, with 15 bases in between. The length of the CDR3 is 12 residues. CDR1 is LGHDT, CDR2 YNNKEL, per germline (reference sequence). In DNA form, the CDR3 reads TGTGCCAGCACCGATGGCGGCCTCCAAGCTTTCTTT. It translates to CASTDGGLQAFF.

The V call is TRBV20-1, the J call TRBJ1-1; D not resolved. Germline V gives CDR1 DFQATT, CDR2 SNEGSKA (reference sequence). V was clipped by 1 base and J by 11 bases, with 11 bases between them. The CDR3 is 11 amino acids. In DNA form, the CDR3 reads TGCAGTGCTAGAGGTGATGGGGAGGCTTTCTTT. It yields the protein CSARGDGEAFF.

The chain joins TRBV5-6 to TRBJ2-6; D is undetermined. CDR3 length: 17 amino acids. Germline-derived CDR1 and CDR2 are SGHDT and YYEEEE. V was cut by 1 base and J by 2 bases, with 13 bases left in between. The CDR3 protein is CASSLSRNAAGANVLTF. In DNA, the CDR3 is TGTGCCAGCAGCTTGTCAAGGAATGCGGCTGGGGCCAACGTCCTGACTTTC. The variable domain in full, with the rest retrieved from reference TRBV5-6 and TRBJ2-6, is DAGVTQSPTHLIKTRGQQVTLRCSPKSGHDTVSWYQQALGQGPQFIFQYYEEEERQRGNFPDRFSGHQFPNYSSELNVNALLLGDSALYLCASSLSRNAAGANVLTFGAGSRLTVL.

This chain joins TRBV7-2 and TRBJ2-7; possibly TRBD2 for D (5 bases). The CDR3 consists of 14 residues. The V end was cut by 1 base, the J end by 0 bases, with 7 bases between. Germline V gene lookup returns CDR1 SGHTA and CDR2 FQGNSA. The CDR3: CASSLGRDSYEQYF. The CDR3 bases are TGTGCCAGCAGCTTAGGTCGGGACTCCTACGAGCAGTACTTC.

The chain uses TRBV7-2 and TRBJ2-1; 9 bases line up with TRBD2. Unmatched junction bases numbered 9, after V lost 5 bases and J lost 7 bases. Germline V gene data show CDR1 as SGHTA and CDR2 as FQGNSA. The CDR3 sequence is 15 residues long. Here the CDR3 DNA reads TGTGCCAGCAGCAACCCGGGACTAGCAGCGAATGAGCAGTTCTTC. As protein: CASSNPGLAANEQFF.

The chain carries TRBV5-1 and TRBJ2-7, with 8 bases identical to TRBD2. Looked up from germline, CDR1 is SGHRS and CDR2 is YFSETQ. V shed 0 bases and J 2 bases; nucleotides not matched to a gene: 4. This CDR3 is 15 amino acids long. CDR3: CASSLDGAGAYEQYF. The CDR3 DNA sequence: TGCGCCAGCAGCTTGGACGGAGCGGGGGCCTACGAGCAGTACTTC.

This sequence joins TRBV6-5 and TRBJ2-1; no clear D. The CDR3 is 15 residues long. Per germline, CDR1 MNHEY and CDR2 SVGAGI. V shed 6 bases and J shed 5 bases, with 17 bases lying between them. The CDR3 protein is CASSPRGSRHNEQFF. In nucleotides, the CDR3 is TGTGCCAGCAGCCCGCGAGGCAGCAGACACAATGAGCAGTTCTTC.

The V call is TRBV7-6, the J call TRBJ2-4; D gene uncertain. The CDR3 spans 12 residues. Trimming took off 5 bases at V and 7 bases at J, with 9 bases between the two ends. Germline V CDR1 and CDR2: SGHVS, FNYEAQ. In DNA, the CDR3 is TGTGCCAGCAGCCAGGATGACAACATTCAGTACTTC. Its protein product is CASSQDDNIQYF. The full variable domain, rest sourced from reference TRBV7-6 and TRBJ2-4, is GAGVSQSPRYKVTKRGQDVALRCDPISGHVSLYWYRQALGQGPEFLTYFNYEAQQDKSGLPNDRFSAERPEGSISTLTIQRTEQRDSAMYRCASSQDDNIQYFGAGTRLSVL.

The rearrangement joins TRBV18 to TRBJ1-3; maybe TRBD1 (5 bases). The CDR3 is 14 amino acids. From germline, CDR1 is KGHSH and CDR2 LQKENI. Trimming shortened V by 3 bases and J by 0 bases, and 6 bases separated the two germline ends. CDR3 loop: CASSPGGSGNTIYF. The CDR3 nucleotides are TGTGCCAGCTCACCGGGGGGCTCTGGAAACACCATATATTTT.

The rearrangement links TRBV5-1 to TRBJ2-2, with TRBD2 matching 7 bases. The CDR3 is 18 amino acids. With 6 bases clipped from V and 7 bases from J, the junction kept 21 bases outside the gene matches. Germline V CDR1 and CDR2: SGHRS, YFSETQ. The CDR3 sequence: CASTHGGLLREHGGELFF. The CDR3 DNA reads TGCGCCAGCACCCACGGAGGGCTTTTGCGGGAGCACGGCGGGGAGCTGTTTTTT.